The rows below give T cell receptor beta chains drawn from one sample of a study of T cell repertoires in ileal Crohn's disease. Method: immunoSEQ multiplex PCR; TCRdb's copy keeps in-frame clones and lacks some. This repertoire shows approximately 17,000 clones, approximately 87% found once; its top ten account for 10%. Material: ileal tissue. These receptors were taken from an adult with Crohn's disease. CDR3s include the opening cysteine and the closing phenylalanine or tryptophan. Each record gives: J gene, D gene, clone size, V gene, CDR3 protein, CDR3 DNA. A D gene is named only where the DNA matches it firmly. Rows give clone size only sometimes, using once, few, many, or a class for an expanded clone.

TRBJ2-6 | TRBD1 | NA | TRBV2 | CASSRPGTGDGANVLTF | TGTGCCAGCAGTCGTCCCGGGACAGGGGACGGGGCCAACGTCCTGACTTTC
TRBJ1-5 | TRBD1 | NA | TRBV5-1 | CASSRDSYQPQHF | TGCGCCAGCAGCAGGGACAGTTATCAGCCCCAGCATTTT
TRBJ1-4 | TRBD1 | NA | TRBV2 | CASRTPGTATNEKLFF | TGTGCCAGCCGAACTCCGGGGACAGCAACTAATGAAAAACTGTTTTTT
TRBJ1-2 | TRBD1 | NA | TRBV6-5 | CASGQQGKNYGYTF | TGTGCCAGCGGACAACAGGGGAAAAACTATGGCTACACCTTC
TRBJ1-1 | NA | NA | TRBV11-2 | CASRRAREAFF | TGTGCCAGCAGGCGAGCTCGGGAAGCTTTCTTT
TRBJ1-1 | TRBD1 | NA | TRBV2 | CASNLGQGGAEAFF | TGTGCCAGCAATTTGGGACAGGGAGGGGCTGAAGCTTTCTTT
TRBJ2-2 | TRBD2 | NA | TRBV4-3 | CASSWEGSSGELFF | TGCGCCAGCAGCTGGGAGGGAAGTTCCGGGGAGCTGTTTTTT
TRBJ2-7 | NA | NA | TRBV6-6 | CASASLMAYEQYF | TGTGCCAGCGCATCACTAATGGCCTACGAGCAGTACTTC
TRBJ1-5 | NA | NA | TRBV30 | CAWSPLSRALGQPQHF | TGTGCCTGGAGCCCCCTAAGCAGGGCTTTGGGTCAGCCCCAGCATTTT
TRBJ2-5 | TRBD1 | NA | TRBV7-6 | CASSQDRVARVGETQYF | TGTGCCAGCAGTCAAGACAGGGTAGCTCGGGTAGGGGAGACCCAGTACTTC
TRBJ1-1 | TRBD1 | NA | TRBV27 | CASRRTGHTEAFF | TGTGCCAGCAGAAGGACAGGGCACACTGAAGCTTTCTTT
TRBJ1-6 | TRBD1 | NA | TRBV2 | CASSATGEDSPLHF | TGTGCCAGCAGTGCGACAGGGGAGGATTCACCCCTCCACTTT
TRBJ1-6 | NA | few | TRBV5-5 | CASSLAQQATFYNSPLHF | TGTGCCAGCAGCTTGGCCCAACAGGCGACATTCTATAATTCACCCCTCCACTTT
TRBJ1-1 | NA | NA | TRBV9 | CASSAHSQNTEAFF | TGTGCCAGCAGCGCTCACTCCCAGAACACTGAAGCTTTCTTT
TRBJ1-1 | TRBD1 | NA | TRBV18 | CASSPGQGPRNAEAFF | TGTGCCAGCTCACCGGGACAGGGGCCCAGGAACGCTGAAGCTTTCTTT
TRBJ1-1 | NA | NA | TRBV18 | CASSPVDMNTEAFF | TGTGCCAGCTCACCGGTAGACATGAACACTGAAGCTTTCTTT
TRBJ2-7 | NA | few | TRBV4-1 | CASSQGGSGEQYF | TGCGCCAGCAGCCAAGGGGGCTCAGGTGAGCAGTACTTC
TRBJ1-4 | TRBD1 | once | TRBV7-2 | CASSLVSSRGNEKLFF | TGTGCCAGCAGCTTAGTGTCGTCCAGGGGGAACGAAAAACTGTTTTTT
TRBJ1-1 | NA | NA | TRBV5-4 | CASSLDPTGHRDEAFF | TGTGCCAGCAGCTTGGACCCAACGGGACATCGGGATGAAGCTTTCTTT
TRBJ1-1 | NA | NA | TRBV30 | CAWSLGEDLNTEAFF | TGTGCCTGGAGTTTAGGGGAGGACCTGAACACTGAAGCTTTCTTT
TRBJ2-2 | NA | NA | TRBV30 | CAWSVRDSSNTGELFF | TGTGCCTGGAGTGTCCGAGACAGCTCGAACACCGGGGAGCTGTTTTTT
TRBJ2-1 | TRBD1 | NA | TRBV29-1 | CSAVPGGNEQFF | TGCAGCGCCGTTCCAGGGGGCAATGAGCAGTTCTTC
TRBJ1-5 | NA | NA | TRBV10-3 | CAMGGAPGQPQHF | TGTGCCATGGGCGGGGCCCCTGGTCAGCCCCAGCATTTT
TRBJ1-2 | TRBD1 | NA | TRBV19 | CASSPRDRAGYTF | TGTGCCAGTAGTCCCCGGGACAGGGCTGGCTACACCTTC
TRBJ1-6 | TRBD1 | NA | TRBV5-6 | CASSPGTGLYNSPLHF | TGTGCCAGCAGCCCCGGGACAGGGCTCTATAATTCACCCCTCCACTTT
TRBJ1-2 | TRBD1 | NA | TRBV5-1 | CASSSGTGGYGYTF | TGCGCCAGCAGCTCCGGGACAGGGGGGTATGGCTACACCTTC
TRBJ1-3 | NA | NA | TRBV30 | CAWRRWGPYSGNTIYF | TGTGCCTGGAGGCGGTGGGGCCCTTACTCTGGAAACACCATATATTTT
TRBJ1-5 | TRBD1 | NA | TRBV30 | CAWSVGSGGFGNQPQHF | TGTGCCTGGAGTGTCGGGTCAGGGGGCTTTGGCAATCAGCCCCAGCATTTT
TRBJ2-3 | NA | NA | TRBV4-2 | CASSPGSGGRSDTQYF | TGTGCCAGCAGCCCAGGTTCAGGGGGGCGATCAGATACGCAGTATTTT
TRBJ2-3 | TRBD2 | NA | TRBV9 | CASRSREGATQYF | TGTGCCAGCAGATCACGGGAGGGAGCGACGCAGTATTTT
TRBJ1-5 | NA | once | TRBV2 | CASSPGESEHF | TGTGCCAGCAGCCCCGGGGAGAGTGAGCATTTT
TRBJ2-7 | NA | NA | TRBV7-2 | CASSLTKGAYEQYF | TGTGCCAGCAGCTTGACAAAAGGGGCCTACGAGCAGTACTTC
TRBJ2-3 | TRBD2 | NA | TRBV19 | CASSSGLAGGADTQYF | TGTGCCAGTAGTTCCGGACTAGCGGGGGGGGCAGATACGCAGTATTTT
TRBJ2-3 | NA | once | TRBV4-1 | CASSPRQTDTQYF | TGCGCCAGCAGCCCTAGACAGACAGATACGCAGTATTTT
TRBJ2-2 | TRBD2 | NA | TRBV2 | CASNYAPGLAGAQNTGELFF | TGTGCCAGTAATTACGCACCGGGACTAGCGGGGGCCCAGAACACCGGGGAGCTGTTTTTT
TRBJ2-3 | NA | NA | TRBV30 | CAWNRLRGDTQYF | TGTGCCTGGAACCGCCTCAGGGGAGATACGCAGTATTTT
TRBJ1-4 | TRBD1 | NA | TRBV9 | CANFPGGPTNEKLFF | TGTGCCAACTTTCCAGGGGGGCCAACTAATGAAAAACTGTTTTTT
TRBJ1-5 | TRBD1 | NA | TRBV6-5 | CASSYDGQGNQPQHF | TGTGCCAGCAGTTACGACGGACAGGGCAATCAGCCCCAGCATTTT
TRBJ1-3 | NA | NA | TRBV2 | CASSTSGGSGNTIYF | TGTGCCAGCAGTACATCGGGGGGCTCTGGAAACACCATATATTTT
TRBJ1-1 | NA | few | TRBV5-1 | CASSLAGVGEAFF | TGCGCCAGCAGCTTGGCAGGGGTTGGTGAAGCTTTCTTT
TRBJ1-1 | TRBD1 | NA | TRBV15 | CATSSRPSGGPGLNTEAFF | TGTGCCACCAGCAGCCGACCCTCAGGGGGCCCGGGGTTGAACACTGAAGCTTTCTTT